Shown below are 5 T cell receptor beta chains from a single sample sequenced in a study of a mutant IDH1 vaccine in newly diagnosed glioma (dated by TCRdb to about 2021). The library was built by means of the immunoSEQ multiplex PCR assay. Not all clones reach the TCRdb copy of this immuneACCESS table, which keeps in-frame sequences only. Checked studies attribute under half of the gap to unresolved V genes and leave the rest unexplained. The sample profile shows roughly 120,000 clones; 90% of them were found once. The ten largest clonotypes hold roughly 0.57% of the sample. According to the study, the label for this sample's time point signals: week 11, during vaccination. A 20-mer mutant IDH1 peptide at 300 micrograms in Montanide made up each vaccine dose, which was injected subcutaneously together with topical imiquimod. These receptors have no known antigen. Sequenced material: PBMCs, taken from a glioma patient whose treatment included an IDH1 peptide vaccine. The receptors here all came from a woman in her 50s with glioma.

The chain combines TRBV7-9 with TRBJ2-5; D may be TRBD1 (5 bases). Germline V gives CDR1 SEHNR, CDR2 FQNEAQ (reference sequence). This CDR3 spans 13 amino acids. Trimming removed 3 bases from V and 5 bases from J, with 10 bases in between. CDR3 coding DNA: TGTGCCAGCAGCTTCCTAGGGGTGGAGACCCAGTACTTC. The encoded protein is CASSFLGVETQYF.

The chain employs TRBV4-1 and TRBJ1-5; TRBD1 aligns across 9 bases. V shed 4 bases, J shed 4 bases, and the junction held 5 bases outside the gene matches. The germline V gene encodes CDR1 MGHRA and CDR2 YSYEKL. The CDR3 contains 15 residues. The CDR3 protein is CASSRSGTGNQPQHF. CDR3 sequence (DNA): TGCGCCAGCAGCCGTTCCGGGACAGGGAATCAGCCCCAGCATTTT.

This rearrangement joins TRBV19 to TRBJ1-5, with D uncertain. With 7 bases removed from V and 0 bases from J, the gap between germline ends came to 7 bases. Germline assignment: CDR1 LNHDA and CDR2 SQIVND (reference sequence). The CDR3 covers 13 residues. The chain's CDR3 is CASTTHSNQPQHF. The CDR3 region has the DNA TGTGCCAGTACCACCCATAGCAATCAGCCCCAGCATTTT.

The chain recombines TRBV2 with TRBJ2-1; 9 bases line up with TRBD1. V shed 7 bases, J shed 6 bases, and the junction held 7 bases outside the gene matches. CDR3 length equals 14 residues. CDR1 and CDR2 (germline): SNHLY, FYNNEI. The CDR3 loop reads CASTVDRGANEQFF. In DNA form, the CDR3 reads TGTGCCAGCACAGTCGACAGGGGGGCCAATGAGCAGTTCTTC.

This sequence joins TRBV28 and TRBJ2-2; perhaps TRBD1 as D (5 bases). Trimming took off 4 bases at V and 0 bases at J, with 12 bases between the two ends. The CDR3 sequence is 16 residues long. Per germline, CDR1 MDHEN and CDR2 SYDVKM. The CDR3 bases are TGTGCCAGCAGTTCCCCGACAGCCACGAACACCGGGGAGCTGTTTTTT. Translating it yields CASSSPTATNTGELFF.